This T cell receptor beta chain was sequenced for a study of cytomegalovirus exposure and HLA in healthy donors. The study ran its PCR with 60 Vbeta and 13 Jbeta primers. Some clones are missing from TCRdb's copy, which holds only in-frame ones; the method was immunoSEQ multiplex PCR. This sample has 95,000 to 100,000 clones, with 76% found just once. V was clipped by 4 bases and J by 3 bases, with 10 bases between them. The CDR3 loop spans 14 amino acids. Germline assignment: CDR1 SGHTA and CDR2 FQGTGA. What was sequenced was PBMCs. The chain is built from TRBV7-3 and TRBJ2-1; TRBD1 might be the D (5 bases). The sequence derives from a woman aged 60-70 years in good health and CMV-seropositive. The CDR3 sequence is CASSSIDSYNEQFF. CDR3 coding DNA: TGTGCCAGCAGCTCCATCGACAGCTACAATGAGCAGTTCTTC.